This TCR beta chain is drawn from a study of blood T cell repertoires in COVID-19 (TCRdb year 2020). Looking at the study overall: The collaborator samples originated in the United States, Italy and Spain and spanned the acute and convalescent phases of COVID-19. Where available, HLA class I and class II types were taken from metadata supplied by the sample provider and were not determined by assay-based typing. The material from the prospective study consisted of cDNA or gDNA derived from T cells, B-cell-depleted T cells, or PBMCs. Subjects who had been exposed to COVID-19, were actively infected with it, or had recovered from it provided the deeply sampled blood TCRbeta repertoires that made up the dataset. The sample metadata nearly always contained a de-identified subject ID, COVID-19 status, age in years and sex. The repertoires were made available in a free public database intended to serve as a resource for research on the immune response to SARS-CoV-2. Samples were obtained from the ongoing ImmuneRACE study (first 160 participants) and from 1,200 or so subjects provided by 6 global collaborators. What the study reported, not specific to this receptor: The quantity of clinical and demographic metadata differed by source and by participant and was supplied without curation.

After removal of 4 bases from V and 8 bases from J, the junction retains 17 bases not matched to a gene. The CDR3 sequence holds 16 residues, the cysteine and phenylalanine included. Left in the record is the CDR3 DNA by itself, 48 bases read in frame from the first base. Based on the germline V gene, the CDR1 and CDR2 sequences are SGDLS and YYNGEE. TCRbeta CDR3 regions were amplified from genomic DNA using the immunoSEQ Assay, a bias-controlled multiplex PCR. Per the original workflow: Nucleated cell counts per sample were estimated from amplification of reference gene primers within the assay. To quantify the absolute abundance of each unique TCRbeta CDR3 rearrangement, sequence reads were collapsed and filtered. For each sample, productive Simpson clonality was calculated as the square root of Simpson's diversity index over productive rearrangements. The clones in this table, taken by TCRdb from immuneACCESS, are in-frame only. Not every clone is retained; where verified, under half of the shortfall comes from an unresolved V gene, and the cause of the rest is unknown. That table gives V, J and clone size, and the DNA gave D and trimming. This sample lists approximately 180,000 clones; 75% to 95% were detected once. Clones ranked in the top ten supply 0.5% to 0.6% of the sample.

The collaborating institutions used their own protocols to collect whole blood in K2EDTA tubes. For TCRbeta analysis, collaborators shipped samples in one of three forms: frozen whole blood, isolated PBMCs, or DNA extracted from either of those sample types. About this clone: Its antigen is currently not known. No quality values exist for individual bases; no much larger clone is one base distant.

This sequence originates from a man aged 45-65 years with acute or convalescent COVID-19. Sequencing was carried out using peripheral blood. The chain couples TRBV9 to TRBJ1-2; 7 junctional bases match TRBD1. The sequenced DNA: TGTGCCAGCAGCCCCGGACAGGAGGGCGAAGTAAAAGGCTACACCTTC. Protein translation: CASSPGQEGEVKGYTF.